This T cell receptor (beta chain) derives from a study of blood T cell repertoires in COVID-19. Study in general: The United States, Italy and Spain were the sources of the acute and convalescent COVID-19 samples. Sources were T cells, B-cell-depleted T cells, or PBMCs; the material itself was cDNA or gDNA.

This CDR3 spans 15 amino acids. Germline CDR1 KGHSH, CDR2 LQKENI. V shed 0 bases and J 2 bases; nucleotides not matched to a gene: 3. Authors' methods: Reference gene primer amplification gave estimated nucleated cell counts. Profiling relied on immunoSEQ multiplex PCR, and the TCRdb table lists in-frame clones only, not all of them. Clonal size and the V and J genes are those of that table, whereas D and trimming came from the DNA. Seen here are approximately 270,000 clones, 75% to 90% observed once, and the top ten hold 2% to 2.5%. The sequenced sample consisted of peripheral blood. The sequence came from a man in his fifties or sixties with acute or convalescent COVID-19. The gene calls are TRBV18 and TRBJ2-5; TRBD2 agrees at 7 bases. The CDR3 loop reads CASSPPMGGQETQYF. The CDR3 nucleotides read TGTGCCAGCTCACCACCGATGGGGGGGCAAGAGACCCAGTACTTC.